One sample yielded the 4 T cell receptor beta chains listed below, sequenced in a study of preoperative IRX-2 immunotherapy in early breast cancer. Treatment meaning: preoperative locoregional IRX-2 cytokine immunotherapy. Libraries were prepared by immunoSEQ multiplex PCR; TCRdb keeps only in-frame clonotypes and omits some of them. This sample has around 30,000 clones; 82% occur once, and the top ten carry approximately 3%. Sampling was done from a patient treated with IRX-2 immunotherapy. All receptors derive from a human donor with breast cancer.

The rearrangement joins TRBV11-3 to TRBJ1-1, with D hard to call. Trimming stripped 5 bases from V and 0 bases from J, with 10 bases between. The germline V gene has CDR1 SGHNT and CDR2 YENEEA. The CDR3 is 14 amino acids. This CDR3 is CASSRRTVNTEAFF. CDR3 DNA sequence: TGTGCCAGCAGCCGAAGGACTGTGAACACTGAAGCTTTCTTT.

The V call is TRBV19, the J call TRBJ1-1; 8 nucleotides match TRBD1. V lost 7 bases to trimming and J lost 0 bases; unmatched junction nucleotides: 13. Germline CDR1 and CDR2: LNHDA and SQIVND (reference sequence). The CDR3 length is 17 residues. CDR3 residues: CASKKDREGEVNTEAFF. CDR3 coding DNA: TGTGCCAGTAAAAAGGACAGGGAAGGAGAGGTGAACACTGAAGCTTTCTTT.

This clone appeared a few times. The chain has TRBV29-1 and TRBJ2-1; the match to TRBD1 covers 8 bases. Per the germline V gene, CDR1 is SQVTM and CDR2 is ANQGSEA. V was pared by 4 bases and J by 4 bases, with 9 bases of the junction left unmatched. The CDR3 sequence is 15 residues long. The CDR3 here is CSVVGGGQGYNEQFF. As DNA, the CDR3 is TGCAGCGTTGTCGGGGGTGGACAGGGTTACAATGAGCAGTTCTTC.

V usage is TRBV7-1 and J usage is TRBJ2-6; TRBD2 aligns across 8 bases. TRBV7-1 is sorted into the ORF group, with uncertain function. With V trimmed by 6 bases and J by 5 bases, 3 bases remained unmatched. CDR3 length equals 14 residues. The CDR3 is CASSSSGWANVLTF. The CDR3 DNA reads as TGTGCCAGCAGTTCTAGCGGGTGGGCCAACGTCCTGACTTTC.